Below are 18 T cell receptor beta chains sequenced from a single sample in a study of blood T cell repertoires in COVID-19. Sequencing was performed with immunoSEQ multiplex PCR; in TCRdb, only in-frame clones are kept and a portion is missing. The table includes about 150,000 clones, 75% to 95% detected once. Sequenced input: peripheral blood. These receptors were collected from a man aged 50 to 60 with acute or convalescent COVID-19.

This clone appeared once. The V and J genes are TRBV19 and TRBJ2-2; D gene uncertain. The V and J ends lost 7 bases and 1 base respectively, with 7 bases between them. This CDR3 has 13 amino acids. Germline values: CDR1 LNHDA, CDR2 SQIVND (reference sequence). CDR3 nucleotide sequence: TGTGCCAGTACCGGCGGGAACACCGGGGAGCTGTTTTTT. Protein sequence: CASTGGNTGELFF.

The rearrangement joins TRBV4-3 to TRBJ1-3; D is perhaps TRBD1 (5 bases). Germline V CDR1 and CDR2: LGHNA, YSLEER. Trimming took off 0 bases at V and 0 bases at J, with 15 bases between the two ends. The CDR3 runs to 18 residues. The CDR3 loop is CASSQDWPGWDSGNTIYF. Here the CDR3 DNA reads TGCGCCAGCAGCCAAGATTGGCCAGGGTGGGACTCTGGAAACACCATATATTTT.

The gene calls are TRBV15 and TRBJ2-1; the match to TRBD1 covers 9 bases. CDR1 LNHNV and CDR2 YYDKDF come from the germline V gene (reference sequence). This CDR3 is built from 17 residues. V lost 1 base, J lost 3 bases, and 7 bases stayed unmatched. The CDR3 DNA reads TGTGCCACCAGCAGAGGGAGGCCGGGACAGGGCTACAATGAGCAGTTCTTC. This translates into CATSRGRPGQGYNEQFF.

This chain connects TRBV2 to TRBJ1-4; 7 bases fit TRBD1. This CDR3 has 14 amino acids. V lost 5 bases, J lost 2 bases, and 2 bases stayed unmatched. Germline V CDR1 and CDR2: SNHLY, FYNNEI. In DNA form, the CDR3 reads TGTGCCAGCAGTACAGGGGCGACTAATGAAAAACTGTTTTTT. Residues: CASSTGATNEKLFF.

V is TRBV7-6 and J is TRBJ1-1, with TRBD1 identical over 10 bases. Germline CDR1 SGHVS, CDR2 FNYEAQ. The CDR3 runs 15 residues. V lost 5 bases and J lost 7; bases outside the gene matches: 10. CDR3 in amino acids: CASSPGQGVIREAFF. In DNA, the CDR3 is TGTGCCAGCAGCCCTGGACAGGGGGTGATCCGTGAAGCTTTCTTT.

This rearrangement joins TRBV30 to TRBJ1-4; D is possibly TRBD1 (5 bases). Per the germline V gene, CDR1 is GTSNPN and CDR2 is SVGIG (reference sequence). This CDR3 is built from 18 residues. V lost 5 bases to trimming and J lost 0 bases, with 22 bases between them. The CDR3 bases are TGTGCCTGGGGGCCCCGACAGCTTCGGTTTACAACTAATGAAAAACTGTTTTTT. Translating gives CAWGPRQLRFTTNEKLFF. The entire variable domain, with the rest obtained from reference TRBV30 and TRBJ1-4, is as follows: SQTIHQWPATLVQPVGSPLSLECTVEGTSNPNLYWYRQAAGRGLQLLFYSVGIGQISSEVPQNLSASRPQDRQFILSSKKLLLSDSGFYLCAWGPRQLRFTTNEKLFFGSGTQLSVL.

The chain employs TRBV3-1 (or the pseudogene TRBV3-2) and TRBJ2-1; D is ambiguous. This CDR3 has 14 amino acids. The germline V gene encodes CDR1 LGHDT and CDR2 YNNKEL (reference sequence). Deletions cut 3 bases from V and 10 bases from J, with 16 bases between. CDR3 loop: CASSQGSTLNEQFF. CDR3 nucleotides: TGTGCCAGCAGCCAGGGCTCCACCCTGAACGAGCAGTTCTTC.

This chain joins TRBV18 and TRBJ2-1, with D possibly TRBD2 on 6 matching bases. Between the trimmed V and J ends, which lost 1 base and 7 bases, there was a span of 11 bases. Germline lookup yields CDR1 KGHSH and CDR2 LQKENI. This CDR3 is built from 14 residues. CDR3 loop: CASSPRRDTNEQFF. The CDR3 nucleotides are TGTGCCAGCTCACCACGGAGGGATACGAATGAGCAGTTCTTC. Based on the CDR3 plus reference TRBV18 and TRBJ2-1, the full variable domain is NAGVMQNPRHLVRRRGQEARLRCSPMKGHSHVYWYRQLPEEGLKFMVYLQKENIIDESGMPKERFSAEFPKEGPSILRIQQVVRGDSAAYFCASSPRRDTNEQFFGPGTRLTVL.

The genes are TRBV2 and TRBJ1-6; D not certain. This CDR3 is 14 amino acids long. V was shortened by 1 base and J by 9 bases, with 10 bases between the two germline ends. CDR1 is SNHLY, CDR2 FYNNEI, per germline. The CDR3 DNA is TGTGCCAGCAGTGAAGGAGGGATAGGTTCACCCCTCCACTTT. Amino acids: CASSEGGIGSPLHF.

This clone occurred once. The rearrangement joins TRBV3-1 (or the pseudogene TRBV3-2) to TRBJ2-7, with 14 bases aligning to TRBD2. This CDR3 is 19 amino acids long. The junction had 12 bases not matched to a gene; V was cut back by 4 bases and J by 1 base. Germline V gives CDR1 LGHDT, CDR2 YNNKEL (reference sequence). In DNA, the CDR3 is TGTGCCAGCAGCCCGCCAGGACTAGCGGGGGGACTGATATCCTACGAGCAGTACGTC. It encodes CASSPPGLAGGLISYEQYV.

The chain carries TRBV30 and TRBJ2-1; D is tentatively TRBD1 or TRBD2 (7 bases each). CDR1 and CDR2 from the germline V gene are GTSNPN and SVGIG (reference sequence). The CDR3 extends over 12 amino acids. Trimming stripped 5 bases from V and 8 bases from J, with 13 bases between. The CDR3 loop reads CAWGTTGDEQFF. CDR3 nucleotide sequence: TGTGCCTGGGGGACTACAGGGGATGAGCAGTTCTTC.

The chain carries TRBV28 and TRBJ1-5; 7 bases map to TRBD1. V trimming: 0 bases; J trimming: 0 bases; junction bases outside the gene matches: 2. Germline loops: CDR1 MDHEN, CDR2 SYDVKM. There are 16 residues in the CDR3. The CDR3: CASSLWSGGSNQPQHF. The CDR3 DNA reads TGTGCCAGCAGTTTATGGTCAGGGGGTAGCAATCAGCCCCAGCATTTT.

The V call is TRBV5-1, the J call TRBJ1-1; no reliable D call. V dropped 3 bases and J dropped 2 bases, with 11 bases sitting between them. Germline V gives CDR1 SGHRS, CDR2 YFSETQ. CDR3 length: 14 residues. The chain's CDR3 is CASSSSPGNTEAFF. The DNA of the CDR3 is TGCGCCAGCAGCTCTAGCCCAGGAAACACTGAAGCTTTCTTT.

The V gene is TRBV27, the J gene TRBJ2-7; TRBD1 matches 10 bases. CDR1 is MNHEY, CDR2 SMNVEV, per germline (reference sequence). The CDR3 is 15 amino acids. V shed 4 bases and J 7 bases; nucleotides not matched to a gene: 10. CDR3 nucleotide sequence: TGTGCCAGCAGTTCCGGGACAGGGGTTCTAAAAGAGCAGTACTTC. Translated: CASSSGTGVLKEQYF.

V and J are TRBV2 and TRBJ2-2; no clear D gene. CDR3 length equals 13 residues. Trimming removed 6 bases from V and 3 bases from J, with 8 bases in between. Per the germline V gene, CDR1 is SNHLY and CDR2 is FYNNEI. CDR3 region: CASRAGYTGELFF. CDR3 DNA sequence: TGTGCCAGCAGGGCCGGGTACACCGGGGAGCTGTTTTTT.

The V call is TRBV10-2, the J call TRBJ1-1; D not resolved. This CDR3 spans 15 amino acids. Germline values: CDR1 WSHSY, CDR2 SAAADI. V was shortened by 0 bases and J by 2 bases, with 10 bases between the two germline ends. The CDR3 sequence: CASSESAQINTEAFF. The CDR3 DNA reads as TGCGCCAGCAGTGAGTCAGCACAGATCAACACTGAAGCTTTCTTT.

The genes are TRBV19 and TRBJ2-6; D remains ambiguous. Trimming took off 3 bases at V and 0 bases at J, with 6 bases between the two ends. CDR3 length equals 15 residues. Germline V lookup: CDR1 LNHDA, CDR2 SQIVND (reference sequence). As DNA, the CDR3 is TGTGCCAGTAGTATTTGGGCCTCTGGGGCCAACGTCCTGACTTTC. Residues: CASSIWASGANVLTF.

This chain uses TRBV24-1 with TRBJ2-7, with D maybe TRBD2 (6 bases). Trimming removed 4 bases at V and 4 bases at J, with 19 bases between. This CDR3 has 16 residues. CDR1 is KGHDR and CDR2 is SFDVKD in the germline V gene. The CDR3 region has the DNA TGTGCCACCAGTGACACCGGGAGAACCGGGGGTTACGAGCAGTACTTC. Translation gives CATSDTGRTGGYEQYF.